The 23 T cell receptor beta chains given below trace back to one sample, sequenced in a study of blood T cell repertoires in COVID-19. Sequenced by immunoSEQ multiplex PCR; TCRdb stores in-frame clones only, minus some. The sample has roughly 250,000 clones, roughly three quarters seen once. The sample taken for sequencing was peripheral blood. These receptors came from a woman in her thirties or forties with active or convalescent COVID-19.

The chain has TRBV7-9 and TRBJ1-2, with D perhaps TRBD1 (5 bases). CDR1 and CDR2 (germline): SEHNR, FQNEAQ (reference sequence). CDR3 length: 13 residues. V was shortened by 5 bases and J by 5 bases, with 12 bases between the two germline ends. CDR3 sequence reads: CASSLTGSYGYTF. In DNA, the CDR3 is TGTGCCAGCAGCCTCACAGGCTCGTATGGCTACACCTTC.

In its sample, this clone was seen once. This sequence joins TRBV6-5 and TRBJ1-3, with D tentatively TRBD1 (5 bases). Germline V gives CDR1 MNHEY, CDR2 SVGAGI. CDR3 length: 15 amino acids. Trimming removed 5 bases from V and 3 bases from J, with 14 bases in between. CDR3 loop: CASSPGGDGGNTIYF. In nucleotides, the CDR3 is TGTGCCAGCAGTCCTGGGGGGGACGGTGGAAACACCATATATTTT.

The chain carries TRBV11-3 and TRBJ1-1, with unresolved D. From germline, CDR1 is SGHNT and CDR2 YENEEA. The V end lost 5 bases, the J end lost 1 base, and 11 bases lay between the germline ends. The CDR3 is made up of 14 amino acids. The CDR3 DNA reads as TGTGCCAGCAGCCCCCAGGCGGGGAACACTGAAGCTTTCTTT. Its protein product is CASSPQAGNTEAFF.

This clone has a handful of counts. The J gene is TRBJ2-1, the V gene TRBV5-1, with 7 bases aligning to TRBD1. The CDR3 spans 13 residues. Germline V gene data show CDR1 as SGHRS and CDR2 as YFSETQ. V shed 5 bases and J 4 bases; nucleotides not matched to a gene: 3. The CDR3 is CASRGTEYNEQFF. CDR3 coding DNA: TGCGCCAGCAGGGGGACAGAGTACAATGAGCAGTTCTTC.

The chain uses TRBV5-1 and TRBJ1-6; weak D call: TRBD1 (6 bases). This CDR3 contains 16 residues. The V gene lost 8 bases and the J gene lost 1 base, with 16 bases spanning the gap. Germline CDR1 is SGHRS and CDR2 is YFSETQ. The DNA of the CDR3 is TGCGCCAGAGTCCTAGGGGGGGCGTCCTATAATTCACCCCTCCACTTT. Amino acids: CARVLGGASYNSPLHF.

This rearrangement joins TRBV6-1 to TRBJ1-5; tentatively, D is TRBD1 (5 bases). The length of the CDR3 is 14 residues. V lost 0 bases, J lost 5 bases, and 8 bases lay in between. Germline CDR1 reads MNHNS; CDR2 reads SASEGT. CDR3 protein: CASSEAGQYQPQHF. The DNA for the CDR3 is TGTGCCAGCAGTGAAGCGGGGCAGTATCAGCCCCAGCATTTT.

This clone was seen more than once but under ten times. The rearrangement joins TRBV7-3 to TRBJ2-2, with TRBD2 identical over 11 bases. The germline V gene has CDR1 SGHTA and CDR2 FQGTGA. The CDR3 spans 17 residues. The junction had 10 bases not matched to a gene; V was cut back by 5 bases and J by 5 bases. DNA for the CDR3: TGTGCCAGCAGCCTTTCTAGCGGGGGGCCGGGGACCGGGGAGCTGTTTTTT. It yields the protein CASSLSSGGPGTGELFF.

The chain links TRBV9 to TRBJ2-3, with 9 bases lining up with TRBD2. The germline gives CDR1 SGDLS, CDR2 YYNGEE. J gave up 2 bases and V 0 bases, and 7 bases lay outside the gene matches. This CDR3 comprises 17 residues. This CDR3 reads CASSVEASGDLTDTQYF. The CDR3, as DNA: TGTGCCAGCAGCGTAGAGGCTAGCGGGGATCTCACAGATACGCAGTATTTT.

This clone has a single count. The junction departs from germline at one end; a sequencing error may be responsible. This chain uses TRBV6-6 with TRBJ1-6; 9 bases map to TRBD1. This CDR3 region has 14 residues. CDR1 is MNHNY, CDR2 SVGAGI, per germline (reference sequence). The CDR3: CAGSRDRASSPLHF. CDR3 sequence (DNA): TGTGCCGGCAGCAGGGACAGGGCGAGTTCACCCCTCCACTTT.

CDR3 loop: CASSERGTDTQYF. The CDR3 region has the DNA TGTGCCAGCAGCGAGCGGGGCACAGATACGCAGTATTTT. The chain employs TRBV7-9 and TRBJ2-3; possible D gene TRBD2, 6 bases. The germline V and J ends were trimmed by 5 bases and 1 base, with 7 bases remaining between them. CDR1 is SEHNR, CDR2 FQNEAQ, per germline (reference sequence). The CDR3 length is 13 residues.

The rearrangement links TRBV7-9 to TRBJ1-1, with TRBD1 identical over 7 bases. CDR1 and CDR2 (germline): SEHNR, FQNEAQ (reference sequence). The CDR3 length is 14 residues. V was pared by 1 base and J by 7 bases, with 6 bases of the junction left unmatched. The CDR3 DNA reads as TGTGCCAGCAGCTTAGGCAGGGGGTCAGGTGAAGCTTTCTTT. Its translation is CASSLGRGSGEAFF. The full variable domain, its missing parts supplied by reference TRBV7-9 and TRBJ1-1, is DTGVSQNPRHKITKRGQNVTFRCDPISEHNRLYWYRQTLGQGPEFLTYFQNEAQLEKSRLLSDRFSAERPKGSFSTLEIQRTEQGDSAMYLCASSLGRGSGEAFFGQGTRLTVV.

The chain recombines TRBV21-1 with TRBJ1-1; the table calls TRBD1, which could not be checked here. TRBV21-1 is a recognized pseudogene. The CDR3 extends over 13 amino acids. This chain's CDR3 is CASSILQGPEAFF. The CDR3, as DNA: TGTGCCAGCAGCATCCTACAGGGACCTGAAGCTTTCTTT.

This clone was counted only a few times. V is TRBV27 and J is TRBJ1-4; D gene ambiguous. The length of the CDR3 is 13 residues. Germline CDR1 is MNHEY and CDR2 is SMNVEV (reference sequence). The V end lost 5 bases, the J end lost 5 bases, and 9 bases lay between the germline ends. The CDR3 coding sequence is TGTGCCAGCAGTCCGAGAATGAATGAAAAACTGTTTTTT. Translation: CASSPRMNEKLFF. The whole variable domain, filled in from reference TRBV27 and TRBJ1-4, reads EAQVTQNPRYLITVTGKKLTVTCSQNMNHEYMSWYRQDPGLGLRQIYYSMNVEVTDKGDVPEGYKVSRKEKRNFPLILESPSPNQTSLYFCASSPRMNEKLFFGSGTQLSVL.

V and J are TRBV12-3 or TRBV12-4 and TRBJ2-3; possibly TRBD1 for D (5 bases). V shed 1 base and J shed 3 bases, with 5 bases lying between them. The CDR3 contains 13 residues. This CDR3 is CASSLDRTDTQYF. In DNA, the CDR3 is TGTGCCAGCAGTTTAGACAGGACAGATACGCAGTATTTT.

The chain joins TRBV19 to TRBJ2-5; 11 positions match TRBD2. J gave up 4 bases and V 3 bases, and 16 bases lay outside the gene matches. This CDR3 has 19 amino acids. Looked up from germline, CDR1 is LNHDA and CDR2 is SQIVND (reference sequence). The CDR3 is CASSIKASSGGSGGETQYF. Written as DNA, the CDR3 is TGTGCCAGTAGTATTAAGGCTTCTAGCGGGGGGTCTGGGGGAGAGACCCAGTACTTC.

The V gene is TRBV2, the J gene TRBJ2-1; a possible D gene is TRBD2 (6 bases). Germline assignment: CDR1 SNHLY and CDR2 FYNNEI. The ends were cut back, 6 bases at V and 8 bases at J, with 20 bases in the middle. The CDR3 has 15 residues. The CDR3 is CASSHVGGSDDEQFF. The CDR3 bases are TGTGCCAGCAGCCACGTTGGGGGGTCGGACGATGAGCAGTTCTTC. Filled out from reference TRBV2 and TRBJ2-1, the complete variable domain reads EPEVTQTPSHQVTQMGQEVILRCVPISNHLYFYWYRQILGQKVEFLVSFYNNEISEKSEIFDDQFSVERPDGSNFTLKIRSTKLEDSAMYFCASSHVGGSDDEQFFGPGTRLTVL.

The chain combines TRBV5-8 with TRBJ1-3, with TRBD1 matching over 9 bases. CDR3 length: 15 residues. Losses at the gene ends were 4 bases for V and 3 bases for J; bases not matched to a gene: 5. Germline lookup yields CDR1 SGHTS and CDR2 YDEGEE. CDR3 nucleotide sequence: TGTGCCAGCAGCGTTGACAGGGGGTTTGGAAACACCATATATTTT. Its protein is CASSVDRGFGNTIYF.

A remark on this clone: The sample has other DNA sequences that encode this CDR3 too. This sequence joins TRBV28 and TRBJ1-2; no firm D call. The germline V and J ends were trimmed by 6 bases and 2 bases, with 7 bases remaining between them. The germline CDR1 and CDR2 sequences are MDHEN and SYDVKM. The CDR3 sequence is 12 residues long. In nucleotides, the CDR3 is TGTGCCAGCAGGACGGGGAACTATGGCTACACCTTC. Translation gives CASRTGNYGYTF.

The chain combines TRBV2 with TRBJ2-2; 7 bases line up with TRBD2. Trimming removed 4 bases from V and 7 bases from J; junction bases left unmatched: 3. Germline lookup yields CDR1 SNHLY and CDR2 FYNNEI. The CDR3 covers 13 residues. The CDR3 loop is CASSGWGGGELFF. Here the CDR3 DNA reads TGTGCCAGCAGTGGCTGGGGGGGCGGGGAGCTGTTTTTT.

The genes are TRBV6-5 and TRBJ2-6; D is ambiguous. Deletions cut 8 bases from V and 0 bases from J, with 5 bases between. This CDR3 has 13 residues. CDR1 and CDR2 from the germline V gene are MNHEY and SVGAGI. The chain's CDR3 is CASSLSGANVLTF. The CDR3, as DNA: TGTGCCAGCTCCCTCTCTGGGGCCAACGTCCTGACTTTC.

This clone was counted once. As DNA, the CDR3 is TGTGCCAGCAGTGAATCAATTTTCGGGAACATTCAGTACTTC. Encoded protein: CASSESIFGNIQYF. V usage is TRBV6-1 and J usage is TRBJ2-4; unclear D gene. Germline CDR1 and CDR2: MNHNS and SASEGT. V was trimmed by 2 bases and J by 7 bases, leaving 12 bases between them. The CDR3 is made up of 14 amino acids.

The CDR3 DNA is TGTGCCAGCGTTTCAGGGGGCGTCGGCAATCAGCCCCAGCATTTT. Translating it yields CASVSGGVGNQPQHF. The chain has TRBV19 and TRBJ1-5, with 8 bases aligning to TRBD1. V dropped 9 bases and J dropped 2; count of bases not matched to a gene: 9. The CDR3 runs to 15 residues. Germline-derived CDR1 and CDR2 are LNHDA and SQIVND (reference sequence).

V is TRBV5-6 and J is TRBJ1-6; 7 bases are shared with TRBD1. This CDR3 is 15 amino acids long. Trimming took 0 bases from V and 9 from J; bases not matched to a gene: 6. CDR1 and CDR2 (germline): SGHDT, YYEEEE. The CDR3 DNA sequence: TGTGCCAGCAGCTTGGGCCGACAGGGTAGTTCACCCCTCCACTTT. Translating gives CASSLGRQGSSPLHF.